This T cell receptor beta chain appears in the sequencing data of a study of blood T cell repertoires in COVID-19. Study context: PBMCs, B-cell-depleted T cells, or T cells provided the cDNA or gDNA that made up the material.

Method: immunoSEQ multiplex PCR; TCRdb's copy keeps in-frame clones and lacks some. The sample holds about 230,000 clones, about nine tenths seen once. Enrollees, about 18 to 89 years old, lived in approximately 25 US areas. Participants were placed into cohorts based on the clinical history they reported. The receptor was isolated from a woman younger than 45 with acute COVID-19. The material sequenced was PBMCs or T cells enriched from blood (not recorded which).

Here the CDR3 reads CASSDGSGNTIYF. The CDR3 bases are TGTGCCAGCAGCGACGGCTCTGGAAACACCATATATTTT. This chain joins TRBV9 and TRBJ1-3, with D unresolved. The V end was cut by 3 bases, the J end by 0 bases, with 4 bases between. This CDR3 is built from 13 residues. Germline V gene sequence: CDR1 SGDLS, CDR2 YYNGEE.